This TCR beta chain was sequenced during a study of cytomegalovirus exposure and HLA in healthy donors. About the study: Earlier, 180 million or so T cells were analyzed, and around 100 million unique TCR beta sequences were found among them.

PCR was performed using 60 Vbeta and 13 Jbeta primers. The protocol was immunoSEQ multiplex PCR, while the TCRdb copy is restricted to in-frame clones and leaves out a portion. The table records 90,000 to 100,000 clones, approximately 80% of them present only once. The CDR3 consists of 14 residues. Germline lookup yields CDR1 MDHEN and CDR2 SYDVKM. V gave up 5 bases and J gave up 13 bases, with 23 bases separating them. This clonotype was obtained from a man aged 55 to 70 in good health and CMV-seropositive. The chain recombines TRBV28 with TRBJ1-2; D perhaps matches TRBD1 (6 bases). Sequencing was done on a sample of PBMCs. CDR3 DNA sequence: TGTGCCAGCAGTGAGGGGGATATGATCTATGGGGGCACCTTC. Amino acid sequence: CASSEGDMIYGGTF.